What follows describes a single TCR beta chain. What it recognizes is unknown. The data are from a study of shared clonotypes between healthy human individuals. At the level of the study: Used for every donor were three CD4 naive, three CD4 memory, two CD8 naive and one CD8 memory plate.

Study findings and constraints: The donor pool, a small one, limited the genetic and exposure-history diversity represented.

Profiling relied on immunoSEQ multiplex PCR, and the TCRdb table lists in-frame clones only, not all of them. This sample has approximately 2,000,000 clones, with under 95% found just once. The clonotype comes from a man aged 18 to 30 in good health. Some clones in this sample may be carry-over from other donors' samples. Sequencing used naive CD4+ T cells from PBMCs. Subset meaning: CD45RA+ positively selected.

CDR3 loop: CASSLQLADYNEQFF. The CDR3 nucleotides are TGCGCCAGCAGCTTGCAACTAGCGGATTACAATGAGCAGTTCTTC. The gene calls are TRBV5-1 and TRBJ2-1; 8 nucleotides match TRBD2. This CDR3 is 15 amino acids long. The V gene end was trimmed by 1 base and the J gene end by 4 bases; junction bases not matched to a gene: 4. Germline assignment: CDR1 SGHRS and CDR2 YFSETQ. Full variable domain (outside the CDR3, taken from reference TRBV5-1 and TRBJ2-1): KAGVTQTPRYLIKTRGQQVTLSCSPISGHRSVSWYQQTPGQGLQFLFEYFSETQRNKGNFPGRFSGRQFSNSRSEMNVSTLELGDSALYLCASSLQLADYNEQFFGPGTRLTVL.